The TCR beta chain under discussion was sequenced for a study of blood T cell repertoires in COVID-19. Study details: PBMCs, B-cell-depleted T cells, or T cells were the source of the cDNA or gDNA that made up the material.

Source study methods: Estimated nucleated cell counts came from reference gene primer amplification. TCRdb's table, derived via immunoSEQ multiplex PCR, lists solely in-frame clones and lacks some. From that table come the V and J calls and clone size; the DNA was used to work out D and trimming. The sample holds 250,000 to 350,000 clones, around 90% seen once. Allocation to cohorts depended on clinical history reported by the participants. The length of the CDR3 is 15 residues. Losses at the gene ends were 6 bases for V and 0 bases for J; bases not matched to a gene: 6. From germline, CDR1 is MNHEY and CDR2 SVGAGI.

The material sequenced was PBMCs or T cells enriched from blood (not recorded which). This receptor was taken from a woman aged 18-29 years with acute COVID-19. The chain carries TRBV6-5 and TRBJ2-7, with 9 bases lining up with TRBD1. The CDR3: CASSPGTGSSYEQYF. The CDR3, as DNA: TGTGCCAGCAGCCCCGGGACAGGGAGCTCCTACGAGCAGTACTTC.